The 10 T cell receptor beta chains given below trace back to one sample, sequenced in a study of Ad26.COV2.S vaccination and SARS-CoV-2 variants. Produced via immunoSEQ multiplex PCR; TCRdb's table is partial and in-frame only. This table holds 200,000 to 300,000 clones, around 89% found once. Treatment meaning: approximately 18 received Ad26.COV2.S at low or high dose, single or two shots; about 5 received placebo; per-sample allocation not given. It was on day 63 after the first vaccine or placebo injection that samples were taken. The source material was peripheral blood, sampled in a trial of Ad26.COV2.S vaccine versus placebo. Receptors were obtained from a person between 18 and 65 years old who received the Ad26.COV2.S COVID-19 vaccine or a placebo.

The chain has TRBV11-2 and TRBJ2-7; 9 nucleotides line up with TRBD2. V gave up 4 bases and J gave up 4 bases; unmatched junction bases: 17. The CDR3 is 18 residues long. In germline, CDR1 is SGHAT, CDR2 FQNNGV. The CDR3, as DNA: TGTGCCAGCAGCTCCCTAGTGATGAGCGGGGGGACCGATTACGAGCAGTACTTC. This gives the protein CASSSLVMSGGTDYEQYF.

This chain joins TRBV6-6 and TRBJ2-7; D may be TRBD1 or TRBD2 (5 bases each). The CDR3 covers 14 residues. Trimming pared 0 bases from V and 6 bases from J, leaving 12 bases between. Germline V gene lookup returns CDR1 MNHNY and CDR2 SVGAGI (reference sequence). CDR3: CASSYSGPGSEQYF. CDR3 nucleotides: TGTGCCAGCAGTTACTCGGGTCCAGGGAGCGAGCAGTACTTC.

The CDR3 DNA reads as TGTGCCAGCAGCGGTAGCGGGTCTAGCACAGATACGCAGTATTTT. Translated: CASSGSGSSTDTQYF. This sequence joins TRBV5-4 and TRBJ2-3; 7 bases match TRBD2. The CDR3 loop spans 15 amino acids. V lost 4 bases to trimming and J lost 0 bases; unmatched junction nucleotides: 5. The germline gives CDR1 SGHNT, CDR2 YYREEE (reference sequence).

In its sample, this clone was seen once. Written as DNA, the CDR3 is TGTGCCAGCAGCTACCGGGACAGGGTGTCCTACGAGCAGTACTTC. Encoded protein: CASSYRDRVSYEQYF. The chain carries TRBV5-8 and TRBJ2-7; 9 nucleotides align to TRBD1. J lost 1 base, V lost 3 bases, and 5 bases had no gene match. Germline V lookup: CDR1 SGHTS, CDR2 YDEGEE. The CDR3 runs 15 residues.

This chain links TRBV28 with TRBJ2-2; TRBD2 agrees at 9 bases. The CDR3 is 15 amino acids. Unmatched junction bases numbered 4, after V lost 2 bases and J lost 6 bases. Germline-derived CDR1 and CDR2 are MDHEN and SYDVKM. CDR3 sequence reads: CASSLVAGGPGELFF. For the CDR3, the DNA is TGTGCCAGCAGTTTAGTTGCGGGAGGGCCCGGGGAGCTGTTTTTT.

The V and J genes are TRBV6-1 and TRBJ1-5; 7 nucleotides agree with TRBD1. V dropped 1 base and J dropped 6; count of bases not matched to a gene: 18. The CDR3 covers 19 residues. Germline V CDR1 and CDR2: MNHNS, SASEGT. CDR3 amino acids: CASSEGGQASYGGVQPQHF. The CDR3 bases are TGTGCCAGCAGTGAAGGCGGACAGGCGAGCTATGGCGGGGTTCAGCCCCAGCATTTT.

The chain carries TRBV30 and TRBJ2-7; D is tentatively TRBD1 or TRBD2 (5 bases each). The CDR3 length is 18 residues. In germline, CDR1 is GTSNPN, CDR2 SVGIG (reference sequence). V lost 1 base to trimming and J lost 0 bases, with 22 bases between them. CDR3 sequence: CAWSDRPGTSVGSYEQYF. Written as DNA, the CDR3 is TGTGCCTGGAGTGATCGACCGGGGACGTCGGTAGGCTCCTACGAGCAGTACTTC.

V gene TRBV27 combines with J gene TRBJ2-1; 10 nucleotides match TRBD2. With 3 bases clipped from V and 4 bases from J, the junction kept 0 bases outside the gene matches. Germline V CDR1 and CDR2: MNHEY, SMNVEV (reference sequence). The CDR3 spans 14 residues. As DNA, the CDR3 is TGTGCCAGCAGTTTGACTAGCGGGTACAATGAGCAGTTCTTC. Translated, it gives CASSLTSGYNEQFF.

This rearrangement joins TRBV6-4 to TRBJ1-6; TRBD1 is a possible D gene (5 bases). V was clipped by 9 bases and J by 2 bases, with 17 bases between them. The CDR3 runs to 16 residues. CDR1 and CDR2 (germline): MRHNA, SNTAGT. The CDR3 is CARGEGKSTYNSPLHF. In DNA, the CDR3 is TGTGCCAGGGGTGAGGGGAAGAGCACCTATAATTCACCCCTCCACTTT.

V and J are TRBV6-5 and TRBJ1-2, with D possibly matching TRBD1 (6 bases). V was shortened by 6 bases and J by 6 bases, with 11 bases between the two germline ends. The length of the CDR3 is 12 residues. CDR1 and CDR2 from the germline V gene are MNHEY and SVGAGI. This CDR3 reads CASSHRVDGYTF. CDR3 bases: TGTGCCAGCAGCCACAGGGTGGATGGCTACACCTTC.